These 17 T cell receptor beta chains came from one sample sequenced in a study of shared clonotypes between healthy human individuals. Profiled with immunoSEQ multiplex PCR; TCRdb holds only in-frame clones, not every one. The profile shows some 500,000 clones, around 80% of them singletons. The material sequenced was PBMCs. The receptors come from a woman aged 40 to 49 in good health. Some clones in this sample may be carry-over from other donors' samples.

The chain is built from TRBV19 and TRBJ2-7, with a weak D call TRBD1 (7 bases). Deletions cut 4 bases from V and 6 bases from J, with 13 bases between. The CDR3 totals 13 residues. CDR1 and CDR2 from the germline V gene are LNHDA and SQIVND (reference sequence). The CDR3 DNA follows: TGTGCCAGTAGTAGCCAGGGGGGTGTCGAGCAGTACTTC. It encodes CASSSQGGVEQYF.

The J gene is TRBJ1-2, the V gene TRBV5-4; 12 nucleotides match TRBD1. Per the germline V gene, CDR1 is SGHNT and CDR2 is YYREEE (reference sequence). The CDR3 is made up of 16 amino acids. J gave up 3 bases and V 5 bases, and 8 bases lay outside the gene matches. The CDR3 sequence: CASSLDGTGGDYGYTF. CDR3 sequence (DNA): TGTGCCAGCAGTTTAGACGGGACAGGGGGCGACTATGGCTACACCTTC.

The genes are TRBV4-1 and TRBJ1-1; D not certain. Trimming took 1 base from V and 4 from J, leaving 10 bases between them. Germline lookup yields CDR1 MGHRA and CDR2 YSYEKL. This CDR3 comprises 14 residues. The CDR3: CASSQGPISTEAFF. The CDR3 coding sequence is TGCGCCAGCAGCCAAGGGCCGATCAGCACTGAAGCTTTCTTT.

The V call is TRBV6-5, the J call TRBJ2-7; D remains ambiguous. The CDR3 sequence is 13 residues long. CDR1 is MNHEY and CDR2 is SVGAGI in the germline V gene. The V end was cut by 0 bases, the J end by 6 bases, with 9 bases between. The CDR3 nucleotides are TGTGCCAGCAGTTACTCCACAGTCTCCGAGCAGTACTTC. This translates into CASSYSTVSEQYF.

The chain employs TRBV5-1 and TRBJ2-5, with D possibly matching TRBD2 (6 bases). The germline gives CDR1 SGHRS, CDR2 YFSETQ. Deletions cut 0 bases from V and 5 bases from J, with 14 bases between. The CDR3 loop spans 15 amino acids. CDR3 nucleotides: TGCGCCAGCAGCTTGGATATCGGACTAAGCGAGACCCAGTACTTC. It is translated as CASSLDIGLSETQYF. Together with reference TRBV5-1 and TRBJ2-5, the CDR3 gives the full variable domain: KAGVTQTPRYLIKTRGQQVTLSCSPISGHRSVSWYQQTPGQGLQFLFEYFSETQRNKGNFPGRFSGRQFSNSRSEMNVSTLELGDSALYLCASSLDIGLSETQYFGPGTRLLVL.

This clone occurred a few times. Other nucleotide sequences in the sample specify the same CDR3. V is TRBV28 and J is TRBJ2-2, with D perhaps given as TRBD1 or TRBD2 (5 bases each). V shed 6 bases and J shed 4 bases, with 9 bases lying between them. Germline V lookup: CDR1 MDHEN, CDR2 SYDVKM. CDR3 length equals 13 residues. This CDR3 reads CASRRGGTGELFF. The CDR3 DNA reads TGTGCCAGCAGGAGGGGTGGCACCGGGGAGCTGTTTTTT.

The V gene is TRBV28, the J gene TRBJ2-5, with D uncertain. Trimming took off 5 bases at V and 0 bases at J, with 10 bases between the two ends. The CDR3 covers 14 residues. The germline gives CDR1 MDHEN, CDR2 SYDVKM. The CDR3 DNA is TGTGCCAGCAGTCCCACGTTCGACCAAGAGACCCAGTACTTC. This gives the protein CASSPTFDQETQYF.

Written as DNA, the CDR3 is TGTGCCAGCAGTTCTTCCAACTATGGCTACACCTTC. Translated: CASSSSNYGYTF. The chain links TRBV27 to TRBJ1-2; no clear D. The CDR3 extends over 12 amino acids. Germline V lookup: CDR1 MNHEY, CDR2 SMNVEV (reference sequence). V was shortened by 4 bases and J by 2 bases, with 5 bases between the two germline ends.

The CDR3 region is CASSPLGQGNTEAFF. CDR3 sequence (DNA): TGTGCCAGCTCACCATTGGGACAGGGGAACACTGAAGCTTTCTTT. This chain connects TRBV18 to TRBJ1-1; 9 bases fit TRBD1. Germline-derived CDR1 and CDR2 are KGHSH and LQKENI. The CDR3 runs to 15 residues. Unmatched junction bases numbered 2, after V lost 2 bases and J lost 1 base.

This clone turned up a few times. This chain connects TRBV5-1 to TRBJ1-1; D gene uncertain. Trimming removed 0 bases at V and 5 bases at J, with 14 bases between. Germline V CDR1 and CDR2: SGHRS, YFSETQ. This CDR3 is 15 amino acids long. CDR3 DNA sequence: TGCGCCAGCAGCTTGGGGGCAGCCGAGGATACTGAAGCTTTCTTT. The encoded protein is CASSLGAAEDTEAFF. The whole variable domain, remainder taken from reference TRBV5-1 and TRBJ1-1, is KAGVTQTPRYLIKTRGQQVTLSCSPISGHRSVSWYQQTPGQGLQFLFEYFSETQRNKGNFPGRFSGRQFSNSRSEMNVSTLELGDSALYLCASSLGAAEDTEAFFGQGTRLTVV.

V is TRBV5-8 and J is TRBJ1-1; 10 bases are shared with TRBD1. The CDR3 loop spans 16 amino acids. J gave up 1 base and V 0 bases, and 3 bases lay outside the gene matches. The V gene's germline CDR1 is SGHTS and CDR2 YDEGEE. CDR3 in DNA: TGTGCCAGCAGCTTGGGGGACAGGGGACGGAACACTGAAGCTTTCTTT. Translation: CASSLGDRGRNTEAFF.

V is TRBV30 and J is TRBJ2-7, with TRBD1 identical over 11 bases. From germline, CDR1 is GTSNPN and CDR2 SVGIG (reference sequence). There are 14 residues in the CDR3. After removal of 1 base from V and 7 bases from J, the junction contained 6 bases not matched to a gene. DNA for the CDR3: TGTGCCTGGAGTGCCCCAGGGACAGGGGGAGAGCAGTACTTC. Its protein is CAWSAPGTGGEQYF.

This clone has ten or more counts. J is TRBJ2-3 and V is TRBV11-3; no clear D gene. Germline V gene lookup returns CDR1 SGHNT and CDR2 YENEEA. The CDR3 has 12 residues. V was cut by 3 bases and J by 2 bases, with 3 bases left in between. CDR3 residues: CASSFHTDTQYF. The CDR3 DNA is TGTGCCAGCAGCTTTCACACAGATACGCAGTATTTT.

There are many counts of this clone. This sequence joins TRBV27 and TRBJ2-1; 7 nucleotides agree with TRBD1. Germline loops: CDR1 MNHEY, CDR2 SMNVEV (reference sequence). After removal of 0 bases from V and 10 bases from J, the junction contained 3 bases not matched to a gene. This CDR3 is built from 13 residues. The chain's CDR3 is CASSLSRQGEQFF. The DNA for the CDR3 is TGTGCCAGCAGTTTATCGCGACAGGGCGAGCAGTTCTTC.

CDR3 DNA sequence: TGTGCCAGCAGCAGACTTGAAAAACTGTTTTTT. Translation gives CASSRLEKLFF. V gene TRBV6-1 combines with J gene TRBJ1-4; D is unresolved. The CDR3 runs 11 residues. Per the germline V gene, CDR1 is MNHNS and CDR2 is SASEGT. V was pared by 6 bases and J by 7 bases, with 6 bases between.

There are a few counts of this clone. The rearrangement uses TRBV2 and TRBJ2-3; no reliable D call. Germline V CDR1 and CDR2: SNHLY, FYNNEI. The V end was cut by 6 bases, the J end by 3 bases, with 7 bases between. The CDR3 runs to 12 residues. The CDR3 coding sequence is TGTGCCAGCAGGACGGATACAGATACGCAGTATTTT. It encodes CASRTDTDTQYF.

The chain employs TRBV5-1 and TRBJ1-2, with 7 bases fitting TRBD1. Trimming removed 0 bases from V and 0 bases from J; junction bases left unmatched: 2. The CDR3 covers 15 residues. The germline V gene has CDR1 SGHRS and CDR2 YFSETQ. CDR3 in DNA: TGCGCCAGCAGCTTGGAAGGGACAGCTAACTATGGCTACACCTTC. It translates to CASSLEGTANYGYTF.